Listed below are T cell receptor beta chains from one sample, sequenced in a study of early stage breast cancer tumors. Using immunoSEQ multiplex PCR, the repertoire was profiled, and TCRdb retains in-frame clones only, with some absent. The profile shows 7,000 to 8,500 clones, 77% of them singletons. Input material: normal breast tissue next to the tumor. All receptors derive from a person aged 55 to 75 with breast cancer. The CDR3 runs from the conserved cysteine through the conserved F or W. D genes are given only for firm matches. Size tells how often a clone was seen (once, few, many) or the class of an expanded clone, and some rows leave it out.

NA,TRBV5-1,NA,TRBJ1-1,CASSLDLRLLNTEAFF,TGCGCCAGCAGCTTGGACCTCAGGCTACTGAACACTGAAGCTTTCTTT
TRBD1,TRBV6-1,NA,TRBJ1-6,CASSELGDRSPLHF,TGTGCCAGCAGTGAATTAGGGGACAGGTCACCCCTCCACTTT
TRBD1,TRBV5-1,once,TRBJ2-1,CASSLGTGRLQFF,TGCGCCAGCAGCCTCGGGACAGGGAGACTTCAGTTCTTC
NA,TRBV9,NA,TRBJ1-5,CASSPRDFNQPQHF,TGTGCCAGCAGCCCTAGGGACTTTAATCAGCCCCAGCATTTT
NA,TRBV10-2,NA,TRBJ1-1,CASSVQSGGAAEAFF,TGCGCCAGCAGTGTACAATCGGGGGGCGCCGCTGAAGCTTTCTTT
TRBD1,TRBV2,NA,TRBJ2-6,CASRDRVAGANVLTF,TGTGCCAGCAGGGACAGGGTCGCCGGGGCCAACGTCCTGACTTTC
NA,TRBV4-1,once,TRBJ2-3,CASSQSPGSTDTQYF,TGCGCCAGCAGCCAATCTCCGGGAAGCACAGATACGCAGTATTTT
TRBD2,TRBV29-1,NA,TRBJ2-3,CSVETSGRAGTDTQYF,TGCAGCGTTGAAACTAGCGGGAGGGCCGGCACAGATACGCAGTATTTT
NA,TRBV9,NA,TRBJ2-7,CASSVAGDTSYEQYF,TGTGCCAGCAGCGTAGCGGGGGACACCTCCTACGAGCAGTACTTC
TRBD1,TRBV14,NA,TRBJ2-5,CASSPPGTGLQETQYF,TGTGCCAGCAGTCCACCCGGGACAGGGTTACAAGAGACCCAGTACTTC
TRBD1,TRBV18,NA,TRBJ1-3,CASSPKTGPGNTIYF,TGTGCCAGCTCACCAAAGACAGGGCCTGGAAACACCATATATTTT
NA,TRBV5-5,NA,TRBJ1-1,CASSLARGTTTEAFF,TGTGCCAGCAGCTTGGCTAGGGGGACGACCACTGAAGCTTTCTTT
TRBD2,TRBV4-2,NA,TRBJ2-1,CASSPSGPSGSIEQFF,TGTGCCAGCAGCCCCAGCGGCCCTAGCGGGAGCATTGAGCAGTTCTTC
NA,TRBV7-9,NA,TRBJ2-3,CASSPPRGLRSDTQYF,TGTGCCAGCAGCCCCCCCAGGGGCCTACGTTCAGATACGCAGTATTTT
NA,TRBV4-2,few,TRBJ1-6,CASSHFGTGRHSPLHF,TGTGCCAGCAGCCATTTTGGAACAGGGAGACATTCACCCCTCCACTTT
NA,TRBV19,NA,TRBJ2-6,CASTASRSGANVLTF,TGTGCCAGTACTGCCTCCCGCTCTGGGGCCAACGTCCTGACTTTC